This TCR beta chain was sequenced in a study of blood T cell repertoires in COVID-19. Study at large: Italy, Spain and the United States were the sources of the convalescent and acute COVID-19 samples. PBMCs, B-cell-depleted T cells, or T cells provided the cDNA or gDNA that made up the material.

Germline V CDR1 and CDR2: SEHNR, FQNEAQ (reference sequence). V lost 0 bases to trimming and J lost 9 bases; unmatched junction nucleotides: 1. The CDR3 runs to 14 residues. In the authors' methods: Amplification of reference gene primers provided the estimated nucleated cell counts. The table came from immunoSEQ multiplex PCR; TCRdb's copy has only in-frame clones and leaves some out. V, J and clone size were drawn from that table, and D and trimming were deduced from the DNA. The sample gives more than 100,000 clones, about four fifths of which show up once; roughly 17% is in the top ten. The chain combines TRBV7-9 with TRBJ2-1; TRBD2 agrees at 11 bases. Sequencing input: peripheral blood. The clonotype originates from a woman between 50 and 59 years old with acute or convalescent COVID-19. In DNA form, the CDR3 reads TGTGCCAGCAGCTTAGCTCTAGCGGGGGGTGAGCAGTTCTTC. The encoded protein is CASSLALAGGEQFF. Using reference TRBV7-9 and TRBJ2-1 for the parts outside the CDR3, the full variable domain is DTGVSQNPRHKITKRGQNVTFRCDPISEHNRLYWYRQTLGQGPEFLTYFQNEAQLEKSRLLSDRFSAERPKGSFSTLEIQRTEQGDSAMYLCASSLALAGGEQFFGPGTRLTVL.